Below are 27 T cell receptor beta chains sequenced from a single sample in a study of blood T cell repertoires in COVID-19. Sequencing used immunoSEQ multiplex PCR; TCRdb keeps in-frame clones, though not all of them. Of approximately 60,000 clones in the sample, over 75% were seen once. Sequencing input: peripheral blood. The receptors were gathered from a man in his fifties or sixties with active or convalescent COVID-19.

The V call is TRBV10-3, the J call TRBJ1-2, with 7 bases aligning to TRBD1. The CDR3 runs to 16 residues. Germline lookup yields CDR1 ENHRY and CDR2 SYGVKD. The V segment lost 1 base and the J segment 1 base; nucleotides outside the gene matches: 6. The CDR3 spells CAISEYGQALNYGYTF. CDR3 nucleotide sequence: TGTGCCATCAGTGAGTATGGACAGGCACTTAACTATGGCTACACCTTC.

CDR3 loop: CASSLTGNSNQPQHF. DNA of the CDR3: TGCGCCAGCAGCTTAACAGGCAATAGCAATCAGCCCCAGCATTTT. The chain combines TRBV5-1 with TRBJ1-5, with a possible D match to TRBD1 (5 bases). V lost 2 bases to trimming and J lost 0 bases, with 9 bases between them. Germline CDR1 reads SGHRS; CDR2 reads YFSETQ. This CDR3 has 15 amino acids.

V gene TRBV29-1 combines with J gene TRBJ2-3; 7 bases are a match to TRBD2. Looked up from germline, CDR1 is SQVTM and CDR2 is ANQGSEA. The trim removed 8 bases at V and 2 bases at J, leaving 16 bases unmatched. CDR3 length: 16 residues. CDR3 sequence reads: CSSKLHPGGPTDTQYF. CDR3 nucleotide sequence: TGCAGCTCCAAACTTCACCCGGGAGGACCCACAGATACGCAGTATTTT.

The CDR3: CASSSRQASLSGNTIYF. The CDR3 region has the DNA TGTGCCAGTAGTTCTCGACAGGCCTCCCTCTCTGGAAACACCATATATTTT. This chain joins TRBV19 and TRBJ1-3; a weak D match, TRBD1 (6 bases). Between the trimmed V and J ends, which lost 5 bases and 0 bases, there was a span of 17 bases. Germline V gene sequence: CDR1 LNHDA, CDR2 SQIVND (reference sequence). This CDR3 has 17 amino acids.

The rearrangement joins TRBV28 to TRBJ1-1; no clear D gene. V lost 7 bases to trimming and J lost 5 bases, with 17 bases between them. Germline CDR1 MDHEN, CDR2 SYDVKM. The CDR3 is 14 residues long. The CDR3 is CASIQRWGGTEAFF. The DNA of the CDR3 is TGTGCCAGCATCCAACGTTGGGGAGGTACTGAAGCTTTCTTT. Full variable domain (missing parts from reference TRBV28 and TRBJ1-1): DVKVTQSSRYLVKRTGEKVFLECVQDMDHENMFWYRQDPGLGLRLIYFSYDVKMKEKGDIPEGYSVSREKKERFSLILESASTNQTSMYLCASIQRWGGTEAFFGQGTRLTVV.

The chain is built from TRBV5-5 and TRBJ2-7; D might be TRBD1 (6 bases). Germline V CDR1 and CDR2: SGHKS, YYEKEE (reference sequence). V gave up 0 bases and J gave up 7 bases, with 17 bases separating them. The CDR3 is made up of 15 amino acids. In DNA form, the CDR3 reads TGTGCCAGCAGCTTGGCTACAGGGCGGTCGAGGGAGCAGTACTTC. Encoded protein: CASSLATGRSREQYF.

The CDR3 loop reads CASSVDRGENQPQHF. Written as DNA, the CDR3 is TGTGCCAGCAGTGTAGACAGGGGGGAGAATCAGCCCCAGCATTTT. The chain employs TRBV2 and TRBJ1-5; TRBD1 matches at 9 bases. The CDR3 runs 15 residues. With V trimmed by 4 bases and J by 4 bases, 5 bases remained unmatched. The V gene's germline CDR1 is SNHLY and CDR2 FYNNEI.

The V and J genes are TRBV18 and TRBJ1-4, with D possibly being TRBD1 (5 bases). The germline V gene encodes CDR1 KGHSH and CDR2 LQKENI. V was pared by 3 bases and J by 3 bases, with 8 bases between. This CDR3 contains 14 residues. The CDR3 sequence: CASSPGRPNEKLFF. The CDR3 DNA is TGTGCCAGCTCACCGGGGCGGCCTAATGAAAAACTGTTTTTT.

The chain couples TRBV5-1 to TRBJ2-7; TRBD2 matches at 9 bases. The trim removed 2 bases at V and 2 bases at J, leaving 5 bases unmatched. The germline V gene encodes CDR1 SGHRS and CDR2 YFSETQ. This CDR3 is 15 amino acids long. In nucleotides, the CDR3 is TGCGCCAGCAGCTTCCTGACTAGCGGAGCCTACGAGCAGTACTTC. This translates into CASSFLTSGAYEQYF.

The chain uses TRBV5-8 and TRBJ2-7; D is ambiguous. This CDR3 region has 14 residues. V lost 2 bases and J 3 bases, leaving 12 bases between the germline ends. Germline-derived CDR1 and CDR2 are SGHTS and YDEGEE. In DNA, the CDR3 is TGTGCCAGCAGCTTACCGGTGCTAGTCTACGAGCAGTACTTC. Residues: CASSLPVLVYEQYF.

Worth noting for this clone: One end of the junction is discordant with germline, which a read error may explain. The chain couples TRBV7-2 to TRBJ2-7, with TRBD2 matching 8 bases. The CDR3 has 12 residues. Germline assignment: CDR1 SGHTA and CDR2 FQGNSA. The CDR3 coding sequence is TGTGCCAGCAGCTTACCCGGGACTAGAGGTTTCTTC. This encodes CASSLPGTRGFF.

V is TRBV5-1 and J is TRBJ2-7; 7 nucleotides match TRBD2. The germline V gene has CDR1 SGHRS and CDR2 YFSETQ. CDR3 size: 13 residues. The V segment lost 4 bases and the J segment 1 base; nucleotides outside the gene matches: 2. CDR3 residues: CASSREVSYEQYF. CDR3 sequence (DNA): TGCGCCAGCAGCCGGGAGGTTTCCTACGAGCAGTACTTC. Supplemented by reference TRBV5-1 and TRBJ2-7, the full variable domain reads KAGVTQTPRYLIKTRGQQVTLSCSPISGHRSVSWYQQTPGQGLQFLFEYFSETQRNKGNFPGRFSGRQFSNSRSEMNVSTLELGDSALYLCASSREVSYEQYFGPGTRLTVT.

The gene calls are TRBV27 and TRBJ2-1; 10 bases are a match to TRBD2. This CDR3 contains 19 residues. Unmatched junction bases numbered 18, after V lost 5 bases and J lost 5 bases. Germline V gives CDR1 MNHEY, CDR2 SMNVEV (reference sequence). CDR3 amino acids: CASSIRQRPSGSSDNEQFF. DNA of the CDR3: TGTGCCAGCAGTATCCGACAGAGACCTAGCGGGAGCAGCGACAATGAGCAGTTCTTC.

This clone was counted only a few times. The V call is TRBV5-4, the J call TRBJ2-2, with TRBD2 identical over 8 bases. The CDR3 runs 16 residues. Germline CDR1 is SGHNT and CDR2 is YYREEE (reference sequence). The J segment lost 1 base and the V segment lost 4 bases, leaving 6 bases of the junction unmatched. The CDR3 DNA reads as TGTGCCAGCAGCGCCGGGACTAGTCGGAACACCGGGGAGCTGTTTTTT. It is translated as CASSAGTSRNTGELFF.

The chain carries TRBV5-1 and TRBJ2-7; D perhaps matches TRBD2 (6 bases). CDR1 SGHRS and CDR2 YFSETQ come from the germline V gene. The CDR3 is made up of 13 amino acids. V was pared by 4 bases and J by 6 bases, with 14 bases between. The CDR3 protein is CASSAGWRAEQYF. CDR3 in DNA: TGCGCCAGCAGCGCCGGCTGGAGGGCCGAGCAGTACTTC.

CDR3: CASSPEQGRGNQPQHF. The CDR3 DNA is TGTGCCAGCTCCCCAGAACAGGGCAGGGGCAATCAGCCCCAGCATTTT. The chain couples TRBV18 to TRBJ1-5, with D perhaps matching TRBD1 (6 bases). Germline CDR1 and CDR2: KGHSH and LQKENI. The CDR3 runs 16 residues. The V and J ends lost 6 bases and 2 bases respectively, with 17 bases between them.

The J gene is TRBJ1-2, the V gene TRBV7-2, with 7 bases aligning to TRBD1. The J segment lost 6 bases and the V segment lost 4 bases, leaving 8 bases of the junction unmatched. The CDR3 sequence is 14 residues long. Germline assignment: CDR1 SGHTA and CDR2 FQGNSA. In DNA form, the CDR3 reads TGTGCCAGCAGCTCCAGCGACAGGGCCAATGGCTACACCTTC. Protein product: CASSSSDRANGYTF.

The chain carries TRBV28 and TRBJ1-6; unclear D gene. CDR3 size: 13 residues. Deletions cut 3 bases from V and 9 bases from J, with 9 bases between. CDR1 and CDR2 (germline): MDHEN, SYDVKM. This chain's CDR3 is CASSLTPSSPLHF. DNA of the CDR3: TGTGCCAGCAGTTTGACGCCTAGTTCACCCCTCCACTTT.

The chain carries TRBV5-1 and TRBJ2-1; D is perhaps TRBD1 (6 bases). Germline V CDR1 and CDR2: SGHRS, YFSETQ. This CDR3 has 14 residues. V shed 1 base and J shed 4 bases, with 9 bases lying between them. This CDR3 reads CASSLKQGYNEQFF. CDR3 DNA: TGCGCCAGCAGCTTGAAACAGGGTTACAATGAGCAGTTCTTC.

This chain connects TRBV18 to TRBJ2-3, with D unclear. Deletions cut 4 bases from V and 6 bases from J, with 8 bases between. CDR1 KGHSH and CDR2 LQKENI come from the germline V gene. The CDR3 is 12 residues long. CDR3 residues: CASSLSLDTQYF. The CDR3 coding sequence is TGTGCCAGCTCACTTTCTTTGGATACGCAGTATTTT.

This clone has just a few counts. The J gene is TRBJ1-4, the V gene TRBV18; D call uncertain. The CDR3 covers 15 residues. Trimming removed 3 bases at V and 3 bases at J, with 11 bases between. Germline CDR1 KGHSH, CDR2 LQKENI. As DNA, the CDR3 is TGTGCCAGCTCACCTTGGGCAGCCCCTAATGAAAAACTGTTTTTT. This gives the protein CASSPWAAPNEKLFF.

The J gene is TRBJ1-1, the V gene TRBV5-4; 7 nucleotides match TRBD1. V shed 10 bases, J shed 2 bases, and the junction held 5 bases outside the gene matches. The CDR3 has 12 amino acids. Germline V gives CDR1 SGHNT, CDR2 YYREEE (reference sequence). The CDR3 is CAGGTDNTEAFF. In DNA form, the CDR3 reads TGTGCCGGCGGGACAGACAACACTGAAGCTTTCTTT. The variable domain in full, completed from reference TRBV5-4 and TRBJ1-1, reads ETGVTQSPTHLIKTRGQQVTLRCSSQSGHNTVSWYQQALGQGPQFIFQYYREEENGRGNFPPRFSGLQFPNYSSELNVNALELDDSALYLCAGGTDNTEAFFGQGTRLTVV.

The genes are TRBV14 and TRBJ2-6; 7 nucleotides agree with TRBD1. The CDR3 totals 16 residues. CDR1 is SGHDN and CDR2 is FVKESK in the germline V gene. Trimming at V came to 3 bases and at J to 0 bases, leaving 2 bases not matched to a gene. The CDR3 sequence is CASSHRQGSGANVLTF. The DNA of the CDR3 is TGTGCCAGCAGCCATAGACAGGGCTCTGGGGCCAACGTCCTGACTTTC. Based on the CDR3 plus reference TRBV14 and TRBJ2-6, the full variable domain is EAGVTQFPSHSVIEKGQTVTLRCDPISGHDNLYWYRRVMGKEIKFLLHFVKESKQDESGMPNNRFLAERTGGTYSTLKVQPAELEDSGVYFCASSHRQGSGANVLTFGAGSRLTVL.

This clone was detected only a few times. The chain couples TRBV30 to TRBJ1-5; 10 bases are a match to TRBD1. The germline CDR1 and CDR2 sequences are GTSNPN and SVGIG (reference sequence). The CDR3 is 14 amino acids. The V segment lost 3 bases and the J segment 7 bases; nucleotides outside the gene matches: 6. The CDR3 sequence is CAWSRDRGSQPQHF. The CDR3 DNA sequence: TGTGCCTGGAGCCGGGACAGGGGAAGCCAGCCCCAGCATTTT.

The CDR3 is CASSLAGRGSGETQYF. In DNA, the CDR3 is TGTGCCAGCAGCTTAGCAGGCAGGGGGTCAGGAGAGACCCAGTACTTC. The J gene is TRBJ2-5, the V gene TRBV11-2; TRBD1 aligns across 7 bases. The CDR3 extends over 16 amino acids. Per germline, CDR1 SGHAT and CDR2 FQNNGV. Losses at the gene ends were 1 base for V and 4 bases for J; bases not matched to a gene: 9.

The rearrangement joins TRBV19 to TRBJ2-7, with D unclear. CDR3 size: 12 residues. Germline-derived CDR1 and CDR2 are LNHDA and SQIVND (reference sequence). Deletions cut 6 bases from V and 2 bases from J, with 8 bases between. CDR3 in DNA: TGTGCCAGTAGCGCCAGTACCTACGAGCAGTACTTC. It specifies CASSASTYEQYF.

The chain carries TRBV7-2 and TRBJ1-2; possibly TRBD1 for D (5 bases). The CDR3 length is 15 residues. The V gene lost 6 bases and the J gene lost 8 bases, with 22 bases spanning the gap. Germline loops: CDR1 SGHTA, CDR2 FQGNSA. The CDR3 DNA sequence: TGTGCCAGCAGTTCCGCGTCGGGGGTCCGAAGGGGCTACACCTTC. Its protein is CASSSASGVRRGYTF.